This TCR beta chain was identified during a study of Graves' ophthalmopathy and Graves' hyperthyroidism. As for this clonotype: One end of the junction fails to match germline, which may point to a read error.

The CDR3 runs 12 residues. The V gene's germline CDR1 is SGHAT and CDR2 FQNNGV. Amplifying from RNA transcripts, the study obtained TCR beta CDR3 regions. HTBI primers were used in a first-round RT-PCR, which preceded a second-round multiplex PCR. TCRdb itself ran the multiplex PCR reads through MiXCR, one entry per CDR3 protein. Here the sample spans more than 40,000 distinct CDR3 sequences, about 50% being singletons. The material sequenced was peripheral blood. This receptor was obtained from an adult man with Graves' ophthalmopathy. This chain joins TRBV11-2 and TRBJ2-3; D not resolved. CDR3 region: CATTESTDTQYF. As DNA, the CDR3 is TGTGCTACGACCGAGAGCACGGATACGCAGTATTTT. The full variable domain, rest sourced from reference TRBV11-2 and TRBJ2-3, is EAGVAQSPRYKIIEKRQSVAFWCNPISGHATLYWYQQILGQGPKLLIQFQNNGVVDDSQLPKDRFSAERLKGVDSTLKIQPAKLEDSAVYLCATTESTDTQYFGPGTRLTVL.